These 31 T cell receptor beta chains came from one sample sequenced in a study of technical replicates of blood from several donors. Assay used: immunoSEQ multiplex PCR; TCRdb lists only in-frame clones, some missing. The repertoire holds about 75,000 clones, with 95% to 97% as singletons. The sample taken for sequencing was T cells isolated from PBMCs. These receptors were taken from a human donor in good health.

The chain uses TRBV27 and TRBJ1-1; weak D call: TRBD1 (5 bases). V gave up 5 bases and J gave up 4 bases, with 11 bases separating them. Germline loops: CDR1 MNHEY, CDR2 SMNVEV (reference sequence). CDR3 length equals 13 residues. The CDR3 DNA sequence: TGTGCCAGCAGTATGAGCGGGGGCACTGAAGCTTTCTTT. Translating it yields CASSMSGGTEAFF.

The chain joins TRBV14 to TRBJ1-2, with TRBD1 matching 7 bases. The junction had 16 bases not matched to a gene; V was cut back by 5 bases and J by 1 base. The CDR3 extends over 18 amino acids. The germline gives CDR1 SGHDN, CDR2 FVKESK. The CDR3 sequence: CASSFLHRGPPLNYGYTF. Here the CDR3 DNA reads TGTGCCAGCAGCTTCCTGCACAGGGGCCCGCCCCTTAACTATGGCTACACCTTC.

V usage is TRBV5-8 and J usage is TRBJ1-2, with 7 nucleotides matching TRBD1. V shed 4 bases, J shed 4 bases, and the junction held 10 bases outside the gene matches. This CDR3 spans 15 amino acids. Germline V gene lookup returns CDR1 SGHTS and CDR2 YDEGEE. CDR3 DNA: TGTGCCAGCAGCACCACCACAGGGGCCCGCTATGGCTACACCTTC. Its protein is CASSTTTGARYGYTF.

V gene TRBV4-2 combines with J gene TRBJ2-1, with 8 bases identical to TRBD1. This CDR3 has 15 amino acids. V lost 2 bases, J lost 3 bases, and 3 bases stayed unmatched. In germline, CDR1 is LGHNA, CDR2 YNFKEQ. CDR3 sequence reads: CASSQRQGSYNEQFF. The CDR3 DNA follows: TGTGCCAGCAGCCAACGACAGGGGAGCTACAATGAGCAGTTCTTC.

The CDR3 spells CASSTPPRGYTEAFF. The CDR3 region has the DNA TGTGCCAGCAGTACTCCGCCCAGGGGCTACACTGAAGCTTTCTTT. The chain combines TRBV6-6 with TRBJ1-1; D is perhaps TRBD1 (6 bases). V gave up 5 bases and J gave up 3 bases, with 16 bases separating them. The CDR3 has 15 residues. CDR1 MNHNY and CDR2 SVGAGI come from the germline V gene (reference sequence).

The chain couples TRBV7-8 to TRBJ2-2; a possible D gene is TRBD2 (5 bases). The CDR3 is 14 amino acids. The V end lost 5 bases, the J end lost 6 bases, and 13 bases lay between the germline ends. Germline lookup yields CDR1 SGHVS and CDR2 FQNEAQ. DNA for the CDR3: TGTGCCAGCAGCCAAAGGCGGGTCGCCGGGGAGCTGTTTTTT. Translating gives CASSQRRVAGELFF.

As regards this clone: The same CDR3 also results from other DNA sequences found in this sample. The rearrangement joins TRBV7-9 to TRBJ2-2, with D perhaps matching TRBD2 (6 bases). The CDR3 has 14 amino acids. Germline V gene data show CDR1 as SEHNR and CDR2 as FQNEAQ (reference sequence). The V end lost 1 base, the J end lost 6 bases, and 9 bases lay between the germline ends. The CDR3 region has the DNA TGTGCCAGCAGCTTAGAACTAGCAGCCGGGGAGCTGTTTTTT. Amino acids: CASSLELAAGELFF.

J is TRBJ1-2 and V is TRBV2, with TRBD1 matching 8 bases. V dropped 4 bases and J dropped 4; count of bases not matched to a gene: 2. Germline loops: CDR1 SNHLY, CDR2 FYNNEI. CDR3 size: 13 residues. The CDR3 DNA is TGTGCCAGCAGTGGGACAGGGACCTATGGCTACACCTTC. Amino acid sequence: CASSGTGTYGYTF.

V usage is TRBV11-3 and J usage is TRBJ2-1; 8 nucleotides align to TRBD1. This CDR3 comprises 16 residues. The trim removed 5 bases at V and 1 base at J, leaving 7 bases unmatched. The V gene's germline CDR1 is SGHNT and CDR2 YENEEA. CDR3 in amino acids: CASSLVGTGSYNEQFF. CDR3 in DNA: TGTGCCAGCAGCCTCGTCGGGACAGGTTCCTACAATGAGCAGTTCTTC.

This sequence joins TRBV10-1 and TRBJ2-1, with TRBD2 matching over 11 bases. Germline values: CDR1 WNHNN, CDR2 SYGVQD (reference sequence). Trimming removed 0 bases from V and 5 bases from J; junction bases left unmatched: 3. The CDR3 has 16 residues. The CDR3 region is CASSESTSGGNNEQFF. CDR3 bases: TGCGCCAGCAGTGAGTCCACTAGCGGGGGAAACAATGAGCAGTTCTTC.

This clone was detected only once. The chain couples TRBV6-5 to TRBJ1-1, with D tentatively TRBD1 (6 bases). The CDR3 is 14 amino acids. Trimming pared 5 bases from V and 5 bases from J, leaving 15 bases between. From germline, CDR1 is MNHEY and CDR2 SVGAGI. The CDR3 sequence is CASSTGQGWTEAFF. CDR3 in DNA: TGTGCCAGCAGTACGGGACAAGGGTGGACTGAAGCTTTCTTT.

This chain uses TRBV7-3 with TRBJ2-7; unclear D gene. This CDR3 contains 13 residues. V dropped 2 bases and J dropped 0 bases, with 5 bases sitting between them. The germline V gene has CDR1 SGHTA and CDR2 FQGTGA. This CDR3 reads CASSLDISYEQYF. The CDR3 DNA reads TGTGCCAGCAGCTTAGACATCTCCTACGAGCAGTACTTC.

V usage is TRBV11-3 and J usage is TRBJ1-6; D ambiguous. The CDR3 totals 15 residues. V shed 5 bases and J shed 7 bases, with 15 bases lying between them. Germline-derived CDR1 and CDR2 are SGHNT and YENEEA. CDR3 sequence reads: CASSKPVPRNSPLHF. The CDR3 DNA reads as TGTGCCAGCAGCAAGCCGGTCCCCCGGAATTCACCCCTCCACTTT. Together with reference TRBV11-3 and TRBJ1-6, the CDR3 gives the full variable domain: EAGVVQSPRYKIIEKKQPVAFWCNPISGHNTLYWYLQNLGQGPELLIRYENEEAVDDSQLPKDRFSAERLKGVDSTLKIQPAELGDSAVYLCASSKPVPRNSPLHFGNGTRLTVT.

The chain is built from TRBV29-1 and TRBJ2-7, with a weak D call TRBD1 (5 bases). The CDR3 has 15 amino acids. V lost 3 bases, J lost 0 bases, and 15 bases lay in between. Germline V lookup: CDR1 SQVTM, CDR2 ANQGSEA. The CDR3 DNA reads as TGCAGCGTTGAGACTCAGGGAAAAACCTCCTACGAGCAGTACTTC. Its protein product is CSVETQGKTSYEQYF.

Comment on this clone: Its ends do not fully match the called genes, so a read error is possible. The chain's CDR3 is CASSYSKTLLAIF. The CDR3 coding sequence is TGTGCCAGCAGTTACTCCAAGACACTCCTGGCAATCTTT. This chain links TRBV6-5 with TRBJ1-1; D ambiguous. Per the germline V gene, CDR1 is MNHEY and CDR2 is SVGAGI. The length of the CDR3 is 13 residues.

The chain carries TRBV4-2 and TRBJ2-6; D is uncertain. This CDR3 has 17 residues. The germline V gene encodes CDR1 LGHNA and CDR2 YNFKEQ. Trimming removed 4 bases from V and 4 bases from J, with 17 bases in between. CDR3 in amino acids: CASSLHQAKLGANVLTF. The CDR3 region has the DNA TGTGCCAGCAGCCTGCATCAGGCGAAGTTAGGGGCCAACGTCCTGACTTTC.

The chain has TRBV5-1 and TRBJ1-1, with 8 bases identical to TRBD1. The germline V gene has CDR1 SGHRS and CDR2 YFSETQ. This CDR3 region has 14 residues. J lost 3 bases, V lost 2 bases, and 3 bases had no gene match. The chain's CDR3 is CASSFSQGDTEAFF. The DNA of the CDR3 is TGCGCCAGCAGCTTTTCACAGGGGGACACTGAAGCTTTCTTT.

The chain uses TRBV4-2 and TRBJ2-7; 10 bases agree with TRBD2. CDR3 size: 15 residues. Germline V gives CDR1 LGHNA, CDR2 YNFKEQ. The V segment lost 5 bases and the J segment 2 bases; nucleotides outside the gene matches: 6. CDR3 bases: TGTGCCAGCAGCAGGGGGACTAGCGTAACCTACGAGCAGTACTTC. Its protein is CASSRGTSVTYEQYF.

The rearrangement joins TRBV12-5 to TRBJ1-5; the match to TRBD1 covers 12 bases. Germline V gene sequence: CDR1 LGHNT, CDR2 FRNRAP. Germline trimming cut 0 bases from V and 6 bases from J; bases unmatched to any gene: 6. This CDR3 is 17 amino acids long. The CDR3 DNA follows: TGTGCTAGTGGTTTGGTATTGGGACAGGGGGCGGCTCAGCCCCAGCATTTT. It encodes CASGLVLGQGAAQPQHF.

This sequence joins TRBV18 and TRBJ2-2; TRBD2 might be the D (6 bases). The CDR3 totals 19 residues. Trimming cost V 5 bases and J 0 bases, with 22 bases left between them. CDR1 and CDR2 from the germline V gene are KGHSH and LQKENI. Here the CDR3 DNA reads TGTGCCAGCTCATCGTTAGACACCCTAGCGCAATCGAACACCGGGGAGCTGTTTTTT. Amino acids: CASSSLDTLAQSNTGELFF.

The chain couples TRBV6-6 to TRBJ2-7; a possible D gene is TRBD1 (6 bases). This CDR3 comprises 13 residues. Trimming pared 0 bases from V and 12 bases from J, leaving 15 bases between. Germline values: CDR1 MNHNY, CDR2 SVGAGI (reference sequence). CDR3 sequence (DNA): TGTGCCAGCAGTTACTCGCGCCGACAGGCTGCGTACTTC. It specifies CASSYSRRQAAYF.

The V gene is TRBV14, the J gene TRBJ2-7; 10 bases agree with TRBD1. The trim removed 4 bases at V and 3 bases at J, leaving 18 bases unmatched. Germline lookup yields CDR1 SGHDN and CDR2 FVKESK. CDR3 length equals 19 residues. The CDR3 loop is CASSRLGTGDSGRNYEQYF. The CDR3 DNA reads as TGTGCCAGCAGCCGACTAGGGACAGGGGACAGCGGGCGCAACTACGAGCAGTACTTC.

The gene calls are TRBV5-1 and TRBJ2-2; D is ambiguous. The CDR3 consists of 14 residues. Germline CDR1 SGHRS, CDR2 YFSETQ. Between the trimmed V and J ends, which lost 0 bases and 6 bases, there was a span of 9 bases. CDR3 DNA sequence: TGCGCCAGCAGCTTGGCCGCCAGTGCCGGGGAGCTGTTTTTT. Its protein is CASSLAASAGELFF.

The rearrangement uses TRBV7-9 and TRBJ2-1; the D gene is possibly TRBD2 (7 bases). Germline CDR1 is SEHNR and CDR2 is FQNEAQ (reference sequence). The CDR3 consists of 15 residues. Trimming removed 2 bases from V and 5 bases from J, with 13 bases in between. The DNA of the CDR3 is TGTGCCAGCAGCTTATACCGCGGGGGCCACAATGAGCAGTTCTTC. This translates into CASSLYRGGHNEQFF.

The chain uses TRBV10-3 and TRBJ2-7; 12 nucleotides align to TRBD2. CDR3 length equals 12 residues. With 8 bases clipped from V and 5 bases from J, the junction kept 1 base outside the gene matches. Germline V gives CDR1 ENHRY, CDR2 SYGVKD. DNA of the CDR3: TGTGCCATCCGGACTAGCGGGGACGAGCAGTACTTC. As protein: CAIRTSGDEQYF.

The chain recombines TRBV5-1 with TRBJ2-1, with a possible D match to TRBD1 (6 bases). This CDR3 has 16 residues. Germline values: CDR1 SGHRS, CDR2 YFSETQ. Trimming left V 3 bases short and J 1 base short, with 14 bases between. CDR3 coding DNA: TGCGCCAGCAGCTCCAAGCAGGGGACATCCTACAATGAGCAGTTCTTC. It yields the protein CASSSKQGTSYNEQFF.

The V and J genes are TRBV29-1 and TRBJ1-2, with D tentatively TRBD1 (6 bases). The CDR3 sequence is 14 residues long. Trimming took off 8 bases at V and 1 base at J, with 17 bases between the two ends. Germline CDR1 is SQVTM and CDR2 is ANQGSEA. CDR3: CSLSPRQDNYGYTF. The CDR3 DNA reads TGCAGCCTGAGCCCTCGACAGGATAACTATGGCTACACCTTC.

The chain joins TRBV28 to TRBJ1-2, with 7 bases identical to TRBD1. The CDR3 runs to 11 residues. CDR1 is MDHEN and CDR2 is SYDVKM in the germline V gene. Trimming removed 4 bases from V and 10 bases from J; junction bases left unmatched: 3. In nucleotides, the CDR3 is TGTGCCAGCAGTTGGGACAGATCCTACACCTTC. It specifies CASSWDRSYTF.

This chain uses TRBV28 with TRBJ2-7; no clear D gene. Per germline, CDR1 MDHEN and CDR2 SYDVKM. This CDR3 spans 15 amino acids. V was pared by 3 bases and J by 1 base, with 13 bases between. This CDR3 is CASSFFYIGSYEQYF. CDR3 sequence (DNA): TGTGCCAGCAGTTTCTTTTATATCGGGTCCTACGAGCAGTACTTC. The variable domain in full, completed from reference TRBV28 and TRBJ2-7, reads DVKVTQSSRYLVKRTGEKVFLECVQDMDHENMFWYRQDPGLGLRLIYFSYDVKMKEKGDIPEGYSVSREKKERFSLILESASTNQTSMYLCASSFFYIGSYEQYFGPGTRLTVT.

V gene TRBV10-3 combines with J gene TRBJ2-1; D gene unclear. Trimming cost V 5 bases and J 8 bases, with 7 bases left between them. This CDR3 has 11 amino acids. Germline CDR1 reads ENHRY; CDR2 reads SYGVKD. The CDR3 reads CAISTVDEQFF. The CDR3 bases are TGTGCCATCAGTACCGTAGATGAGCAGTTCTTC.

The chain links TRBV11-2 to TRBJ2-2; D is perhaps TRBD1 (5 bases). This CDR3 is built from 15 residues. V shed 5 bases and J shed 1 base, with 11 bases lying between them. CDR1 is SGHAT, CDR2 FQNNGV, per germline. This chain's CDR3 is CASSRQPMNTGELFF. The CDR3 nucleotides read TGTGCCAGCAGCCGACAGCCGATGAACACCGGGGAGCTGTTTTTT.